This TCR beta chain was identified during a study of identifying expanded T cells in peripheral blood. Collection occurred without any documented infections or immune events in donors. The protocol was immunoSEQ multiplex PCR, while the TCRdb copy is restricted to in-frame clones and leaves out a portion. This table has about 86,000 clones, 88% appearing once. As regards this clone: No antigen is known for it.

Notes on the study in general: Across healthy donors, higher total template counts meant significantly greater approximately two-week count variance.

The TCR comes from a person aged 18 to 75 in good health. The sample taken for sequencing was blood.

The CDR3 nucleotides are TGTGCCAGTAGTGAAGACAAGAACACTGAAGCTTTCTTT. It specifies CASSEDKNTEAFF. This sequence joins TRBV19 and TRBJ1-1, with D unclear. Trimming removed 5 bases from V and 1 base from J, with 8 bases in between. The CDR3 extends over 13 amino acids. In germline, CDR1 is LNHDA, CDR2 SQIVND (reference sequence). Using reference TRBV19 and TRBJ1-1 for the parts outside the CDR3, the full variable domain is DGGITQSPKYLFRKEGQNVTLSCEQNLNHDAMYWYRQDPGQGLRLIYYSQIVNDFQKGDIAEGYSVSREKKESFPLTVTSAQKNPTAFYLCASSEDKNTEAFFGQGTRLTVV.